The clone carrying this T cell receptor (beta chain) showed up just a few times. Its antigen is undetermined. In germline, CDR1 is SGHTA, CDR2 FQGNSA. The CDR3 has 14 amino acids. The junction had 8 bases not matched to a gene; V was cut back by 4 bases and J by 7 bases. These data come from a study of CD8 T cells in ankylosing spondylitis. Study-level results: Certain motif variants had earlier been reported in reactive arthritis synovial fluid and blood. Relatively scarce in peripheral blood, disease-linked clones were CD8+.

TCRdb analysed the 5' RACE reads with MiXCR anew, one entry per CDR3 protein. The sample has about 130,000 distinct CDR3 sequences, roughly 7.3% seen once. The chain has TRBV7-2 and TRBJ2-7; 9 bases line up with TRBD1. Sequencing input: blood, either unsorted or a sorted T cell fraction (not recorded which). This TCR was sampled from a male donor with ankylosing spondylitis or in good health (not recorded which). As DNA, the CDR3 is TGTGCCAGCAGCTGGGACAGGGCCAGGGATGAGCAGTACTTC. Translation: CASSWDRARDEQYF.